This T cell receptor beta chain came from a study of blood T cell repertoires in COVID-19. This CDR3 has 19 residues. Trimming took 1 base from V and 4 from J; bases not matched to a gene: 16. The germline V gene has CDR1 SEHNR and CDR2 FQNEAQ (reference sequence). Recovered participants had two consecutive negative NP/OP PCR tests, healthcare professional clearance, or symptom resolution. Here immunoSEQ multiplex PCR was the method, and the copy in TCRdb shows in-frame clones only, minus some. The sample has roughly 46,000 clones, about 88% seen once; the top ten hold approximately 3.1%. The sequenced sample was PBMCs or T cells enriched from blood (not recorded which). The gene calls are TRBV7-9 and TRBJ2-1, with 7 nucleotides matching TRBD2. The clonotype was recovered from a woman aged 50 to 65 who had recovered from COVID-19. DNA of the CDR3: TGTGCCAGCAGCTTAGGGTTGGAGCCGGGGCTAGCGGATTACAATGAGCAGTTCTTC. Protein: CASSLGLEPGLADYNEQFF.